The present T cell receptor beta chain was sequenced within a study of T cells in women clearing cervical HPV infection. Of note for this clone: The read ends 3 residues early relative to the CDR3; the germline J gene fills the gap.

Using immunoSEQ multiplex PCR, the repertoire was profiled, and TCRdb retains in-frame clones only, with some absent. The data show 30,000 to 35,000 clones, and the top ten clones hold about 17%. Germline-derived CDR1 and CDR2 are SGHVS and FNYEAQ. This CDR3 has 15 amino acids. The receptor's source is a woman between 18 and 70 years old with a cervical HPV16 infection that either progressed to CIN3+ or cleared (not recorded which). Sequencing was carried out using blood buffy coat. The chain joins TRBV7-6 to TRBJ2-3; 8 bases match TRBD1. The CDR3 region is CASSNGQGGNQPQYF. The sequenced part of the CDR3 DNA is TGTGCCAGCAGCAATGGACAGGGCGGCAATCAGCCG.